This entry lists 2 T cell receptor beta chains sequenced from one sample in a study of T-cell memory formation after mild COVID-19. A single record per CDR3 protein comes from TCRdb applying MiXCR to the 5' RACE reads. This table holds hundreds of thousands of distinct CDR3 sequences, about 20% found once. Input material: PBMCs or a T cell subset sorted from them (not recorded which). The receptors were sampled from an adult woman who had mild COVID-19 (a few samples of this study predate the infection). Cell type and time point are not known.

V is TRBV7-9 and J is TRBJ1-1, with 10 bases identical to TRBD1. This CDR3 has 16 amino acids. V was pared by 5 bases and J by 4 bases, with 10 bases of the junction left unmatched. The germline V gene has CDR1 SEHNR and CDR2 FQNEAQ (reference sequence). The CDR3, as DNA: TGTGCCAGCAGCCTGAAGGACAGGGGGGCACGCACTGAAGCTTTCTTT. Translation gives CASSLKDRGARTEAFF.

J is TRBJ2-1 and V is TRBV12-3 or TRBV12-4; 10 bases match TRBD1. This CDR3 region has 15 residues. J gave up 15 bases and V 3 bases, and 14 bases lay outside the gene matches. The CDR3 sequence is CASSLGQGSLGHAFF. The CDR3 nucleotides are TGTGCCAGCAGTTTGGGACAGGGGAGTCTAGGTCATGCGTTCTTC.